This T cell receptor (beta chain) was recorded in a study of T cells in Graves' hyperthyroidism and ophthalmopathy. Overall study results and limits: Most thyroid-expanded clonotypes above 0.001 were also found in blood. Ophthalmopathy was identified by the model a median about six months ahead of onset.

Amplified TCR beta CDR3 regions derived from RNA transcripts. The primer set for the first-round RT-PCR of the TCR CDR3 was HTBI. TCRdb reprocessed the multiplex PCR reads with MiXCR, giving one entry per CDR3 protein. The sample has just under 750,000 distinct CDR3 sequences; about a third are singletons. This clonotype was counted a few times. Its antigen is not known. This TCR came from a middle-aged woman with Graves' hyperthyroidism. The source material was blood.

The CDR3 loop is CSARLLGGNQPQHF. DNA for the CDR3: TGCAGTGCTAGACTTCTAGGGGGTAATCAGCCCCAGCATTTT. V and J are TRBV20-1 and TRBJ1-5; a weak D match, TRBD1 (6 bases). Germline CDR1 reads DFQATT; CDR2 reads SNEGSKA (reference sequence). Deletions cut 2 bases from V and 4 bases from J, with 12 bases between. The CDR3 length is 14 residues.